Below are 9 T cell receptor beta chains sequenced from a single sample in a study of shared clonotypes between healthy human individuals. The data were produced by immunoSEQ multiplex PCR, yet TCRdb's version contains in-frame clones alone and is incomplete. The sample lists about 1.5 million clones, 95% to 99% occurring once. The sample consisted of naive CD4+ T cells sorted from blood. This sample's subset: CD45RA+ positively selected. These receptors originate from a young man in good health.

V and J are TRBV19 and TRBJ1-5; 7 positions match TRBD1. CDR1 is LNHDA and CDR2 is SQIVND in the germline V gene (reference sequence). The V and J ends lost 3 bases and 2 bases, in that order; junction bases with no gene match: 13. This CDR3 comprises 18 residues. The CDR3 is CASSMGYRGGLGNQPQHF. The CDR3 region has the DNA TGTGCCAGTAGTATGGGGTACAGGGGTGGCCTGGGCAATCAGCCCCAGCATTTT.

V gene TRBV13 combines with J gene TRBJ1-3; 9 bases map to TRBD1. J lost 0 bases, V lost 5 bases, and 8 bases had no gene match. CDR1 is PRHDT and CDR2 is FYEKMQ in the germline V gene (reference sequence). The CDR3 contains 17 residues. CDR3: CASSNRDRAYSGNTIYF. CDR3 DNA: TGTGCCAGCAGCAATCGGGACAGGGCCTACTCTGGAAACACCATATATTTT.

With respect to this clone: Other DNA sequences in the sample encode the same CDR3. The chain combines TRBV6-5 with TRBJ2-7; D is possibly TRBD1 or TRBD2 (5 bases each). V was pared by 0 bases and J by 2 bases, with 8 bases between. The CDR3 totals 14 residues. The germline V gene has CDR1 MNHEY and CDR2 SVGAGI. CDR3 in amino acids: CASSYSGATYEQYF. In DNA, the CDR3 is TGTGCCAGCAGTTACTCCGGGGCGACCTACGAGCAGTACTTC.

This clone was counted only a few times. The sample contains more than one DNA sequence encoding this CDR3. The rearrangement joins TRBV7-2 to TRBJ2-1; a weak D match, TRBD2 (5 bases). Trimming removed 5 bases at V and 7 bases at J, with 9 bases between. Germline CDR1 is SGHTA and CDR2 is FQGNSA. The CDR3 spans 12 residues. DNA of the CDR3: TGTGCCAGCAGCCTCCGGAGGAATGAGCAGTTCTTC. Protein sequence: CASSLRRNEQFF.

The J gene is TRBJ1-2, the V gene TRBV7-2, with TRBD1 matching over 10 bases. The germline gives CDR1 SGHTA, CDR2 FQGNSA. The CDR3 covers 15 residues. After removal of 7 bases from V and 1 base from J, the junction contained 6 bases not matched to a gene. The CDR3 protein is CASTRQGAGNYGYTF. The CDR3 coding sequence is TGTGCCAGCACCCGACAGGGGGCGGGTAACTATGGCTACACCTTC.

The CDR3: CAWSVRLAEETQYF. CDR3 coding DNA: TGTGCCTGGAGTGTACGGCTAGCGGAAGAGACCCAGTACTTC. This chain links TRBV30 with TRBJ2-5, with 7 nucleotides matching TRBD2. The V gene's germline CDR1 is GTSNPN and CDR2 SVGIG (reference sequence). Trimming took 0 bases from V and 3 from J; bases not matched to a gene: 4. CDR3 size: 14 residues.

On this clone: The same CDR3 also results from other DNA sequences found in this sample. This chain uses TRBV11-3 with TRBJ2-5; no reliable D call. CDR1 and CDR2 (germline): SGHNT, YENEEA. The germline V and J ends were trimmed by 0 bases and 5 bases, with 4 bases remaining between them. The CDR3 contains 12 residues. The CDR3 here is CASSLDGETQYF. The CDR3 DNA follows: TGTGCCAGCAGCTTAGATGGCGAGACCCAGTACTTC.

The chain carries TRBV18 and TRBJ2-1, with 7 bases aligning to TRBD2. Germline V lookup: CDR1 KGHSH, CDR2 LQKENI. With V trimmed by 1 base and J by 8 bases, 8 bases remained unmatched. The CDR3 has 15 amino acids. The DNA of the CDR3 is TGTGCCAGCTCACCACGGAGGGAGGGCTTGCATGAGCAGTTCTTC. Translated, it gives CASSPRREGLHEQFF.

The rearrangement links TRBV6-5 to TRBJ1-3, with a weak D call TRBD1 (5 bases). The CDR3 contains 15 residues. Germline V gene sequence: CDR1 MNHEY, CDR2 SVGAGI. Deletions cut 0 bases from V and 3 bases from J, with 9 bases between. CDR3 in amino acids: CASSYSKGVGNTIYF. The DNA of the CDR3 is TGTGCCAGCAGTTACTCGAAAGGGGTTGGAAACACCATATATTTT.